Included here is one T cell receptor beta chain sequence, with context. Amplified TCR beta CDR3 regions came from RNA transcripts. Using the HTBI primer set, a first-round RT-PCR was run on the TCR CDR3. TCRdb re-analysed the multiplex PCR reads in MiXCR, keeping a single row per CDR3 protein. There are over 650,000 distinct CDR3 sequences in the sample; 15% to 20% occur only once, and over 7.5% lies in the top ten. This record comes from a study of T cells in Graves' hyperthyroidism and ophthalmopathy. The junction had 13 bases not matched to a gene; V was cut back by 4 bases and J by 7 bases. The germline V gene has CDR1 SGDLS and CDR2 YYNGEE. The CDR3 contains 15 residues.

This clonotype was sampled from a man between 18 and 35 years old with Graves' hyperthyroidism. The gene calls are TRBV9 and TRBJ2-7, with 8 bases matching TRBD2. What was sequenced was blood. The CDR3 DNA reads TGTGCCAGCAGCCCCTCGGGGGGGTCTCGGGCGGAGCAGTACTTC. Translated, it gives CASSPSGGSRAEQYF.